This T cell receptor beta chain was identified during a study of long-term antiretroviral therapy in people with HIV. Background on the study: Sampling started about a decade before the 2015 immediate-ART recommendation.

V lost 4 bases and J 4 bases, leaving 16 bases between the germline ends. The CDR3 extends over 14 amino acids. Germline V CDR1 and CDR2: GTSNPN, SVGIG (reference sequence). At survey level, the immunoSEQ assay was run in its v3.0 version. Data came from immunoSEQ multiplex PCR; TCRdb stores just in-frame clones and leaves some out. The repertoire holds around 17,000 clones, with approximately 96% as singletons. Sequenced here: unsorted PBMCs, sampled around 10 years after starting antiretroviral therapy. The gene calls are TRBV30 and TRBJ1-1; perhaps TRBD1 as D (6 bases). The receptor comes from a young man with HIV. The CDR3 nucleotides are TGTGCCTGGAATAGGGGGGGAGGAGGCACTGAAGCTTTCTTT. It codes for CAWNRGGGGTEAFF.